What follows is one T cell receptor beta chain and its context. As yet, its antigen is unknown. Though probably carrying unrecorded immune exposures, donors were nominally healthy at sampling. Germline values: CDR1 LNHDA, CDR2 SQIVND (reference sequence). Trimming left V 3 bases short and J 2 bases short, with 7 bases between. The CDR3 runs 13 residues. This specimen comes from a study of cytomegalovirus exposure and HLA in healthy donors. Study-level results: Later genetic work tied a missense DCLRE1C variant to beta-chain V and J trimming. Analysis was performed later, and it showed HLA-associated TCR beta chains to be more clonally expanded than equally common others. Most sequenced TCRs were rare (though some public TCRs occurred in many donors).

Primers for the PCR totalled 60 Vbeta and 13 Jbeta. The table came from immunoSEQ multiplex PCR; TCRdb's copy has only in-frame clones and leaves some out. In the table there are some 130,000 clones, around 75% of which are singletons. This TCR derives from a man aged 35-49 years in good health and CMV-seronegative. This sequence joins TRBV19 and TRBJ1-2; D unresolved. Sequencing was carried out using PBMCs. CDR3 bases: TGTGCCAGTAGTATCGCAGGAAACTATGGCTACACCTTC. Protein: CASSIAGNYGYTF.